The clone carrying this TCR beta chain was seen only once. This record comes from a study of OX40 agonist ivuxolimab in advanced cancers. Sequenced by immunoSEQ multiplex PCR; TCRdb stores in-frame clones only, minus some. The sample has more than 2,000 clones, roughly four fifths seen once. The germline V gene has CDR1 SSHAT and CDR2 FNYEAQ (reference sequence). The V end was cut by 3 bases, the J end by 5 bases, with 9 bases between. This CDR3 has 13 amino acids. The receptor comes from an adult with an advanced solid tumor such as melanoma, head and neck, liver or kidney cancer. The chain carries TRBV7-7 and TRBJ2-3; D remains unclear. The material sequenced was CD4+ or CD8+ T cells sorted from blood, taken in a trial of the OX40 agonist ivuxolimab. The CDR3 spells CASSFGVGDTQYF. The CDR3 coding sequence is TGTGCCAGCAGCTTTGGGGTGGGAGATACGCAGTATTTT.